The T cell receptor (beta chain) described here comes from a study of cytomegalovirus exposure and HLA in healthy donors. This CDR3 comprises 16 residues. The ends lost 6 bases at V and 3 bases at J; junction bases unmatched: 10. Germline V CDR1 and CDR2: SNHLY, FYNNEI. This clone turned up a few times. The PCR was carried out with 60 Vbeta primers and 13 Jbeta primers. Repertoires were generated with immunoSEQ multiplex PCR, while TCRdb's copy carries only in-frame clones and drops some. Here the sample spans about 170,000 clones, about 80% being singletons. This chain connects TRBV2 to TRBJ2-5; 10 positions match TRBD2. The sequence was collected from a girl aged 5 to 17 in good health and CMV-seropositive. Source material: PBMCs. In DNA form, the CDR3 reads TGTGCCAGCAGGACCGGTGGAGCGGGGGGGGAAGAGACCCAGTACTTC. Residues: CASRTGGAGGEETQYF.